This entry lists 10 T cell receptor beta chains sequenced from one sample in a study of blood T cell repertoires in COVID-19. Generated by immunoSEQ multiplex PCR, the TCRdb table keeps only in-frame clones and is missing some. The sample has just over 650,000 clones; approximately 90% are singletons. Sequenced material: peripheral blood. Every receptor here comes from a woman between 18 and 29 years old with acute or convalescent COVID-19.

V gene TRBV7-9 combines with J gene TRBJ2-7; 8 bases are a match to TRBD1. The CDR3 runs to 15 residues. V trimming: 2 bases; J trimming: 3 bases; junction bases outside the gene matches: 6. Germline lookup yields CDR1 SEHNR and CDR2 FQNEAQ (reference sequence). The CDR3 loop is CASSLSGTGIYEQYF. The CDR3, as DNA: TGTGCCAGCAGCTTATCCGGGACAGGAATCTACGAGCAGTACTTC.

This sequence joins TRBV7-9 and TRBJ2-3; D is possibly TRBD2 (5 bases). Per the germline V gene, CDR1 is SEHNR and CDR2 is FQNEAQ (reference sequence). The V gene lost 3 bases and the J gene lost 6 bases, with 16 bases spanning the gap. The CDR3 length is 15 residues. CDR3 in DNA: TGTGCCAGCAGCTTCCCCGGGGAAGGAGCGGATACGCAGTATTTT. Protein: CASSFPGEGADTQYF.

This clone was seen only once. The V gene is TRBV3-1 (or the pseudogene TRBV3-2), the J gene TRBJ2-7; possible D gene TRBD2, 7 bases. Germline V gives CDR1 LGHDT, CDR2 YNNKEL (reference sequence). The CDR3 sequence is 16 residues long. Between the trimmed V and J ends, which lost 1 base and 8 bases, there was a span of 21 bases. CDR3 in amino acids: CASSQGRGQGGTKQYF. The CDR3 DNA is TGTGCCAGCAGCCAAGGGCGGGGGCAGGGAGGTACGAAGCAGTACTTC.

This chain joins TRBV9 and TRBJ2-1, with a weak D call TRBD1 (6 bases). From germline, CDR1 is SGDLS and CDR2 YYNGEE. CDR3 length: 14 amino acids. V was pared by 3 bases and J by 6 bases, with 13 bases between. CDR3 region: CASSGGTQGNEQFF. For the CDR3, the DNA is TGTGCCAGCAGCGGAGGCACACAGGGCAATGAGCAGTTCTTC.

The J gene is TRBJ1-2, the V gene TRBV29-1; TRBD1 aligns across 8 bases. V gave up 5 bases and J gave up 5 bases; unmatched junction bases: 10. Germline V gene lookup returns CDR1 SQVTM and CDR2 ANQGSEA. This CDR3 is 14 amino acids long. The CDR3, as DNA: TGCAGCGTTCCGCCCGGGACAGGCCTTTATGGCTACACCTTC. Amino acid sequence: CSVPPGTGLYGYTF.

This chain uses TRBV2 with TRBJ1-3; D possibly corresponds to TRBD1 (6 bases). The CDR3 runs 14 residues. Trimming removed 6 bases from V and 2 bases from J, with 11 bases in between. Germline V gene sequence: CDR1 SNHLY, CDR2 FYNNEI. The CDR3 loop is CASRAGTTGNTIYF. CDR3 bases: TGTGCCAGCAGAGCCGGGACAACTGGAAACACCATATATTTT.

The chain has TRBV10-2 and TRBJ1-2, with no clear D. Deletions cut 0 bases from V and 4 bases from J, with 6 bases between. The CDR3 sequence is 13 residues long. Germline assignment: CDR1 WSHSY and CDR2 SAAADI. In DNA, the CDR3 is TGCGCCAGCAGTGAGTCCACAGTCTATGGCTACACCTTC. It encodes CASSESTVYGYTF.

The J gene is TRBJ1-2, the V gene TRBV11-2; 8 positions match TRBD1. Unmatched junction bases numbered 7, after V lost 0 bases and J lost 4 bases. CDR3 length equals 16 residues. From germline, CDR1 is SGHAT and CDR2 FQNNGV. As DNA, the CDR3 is TGTGCCAGCAGCTTAGAGGGCACAGGGGGTTCCTATGGCTACACCTTC. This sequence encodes CASSLEGTGGSYGYTF.

Here the CDR3 DNA reads TGTGCCAGCAGCCAAGGTCCGTACTCTGGAAACACCATATATTTT. Amino acid sequence: CASSQGPYSGNTIYF. The chain uses TRBV3-1 (or the pseudogene TRBV3-2) and TRBJ1-3; the D is unclear. The CDR3 covers 15 residues. Germline lookup yields CDR1 LGHDT and CDR2 YNNKEL (reference sequence). The ends were cut back, 1 base at V and 0 bases at J, with 7 bases in the middle.

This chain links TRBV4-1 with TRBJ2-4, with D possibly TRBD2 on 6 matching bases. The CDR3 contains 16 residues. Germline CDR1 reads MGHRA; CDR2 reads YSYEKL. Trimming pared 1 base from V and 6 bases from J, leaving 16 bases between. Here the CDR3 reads CASSQGPREIGNIQYF. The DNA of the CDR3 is TGCGCCAGCAGCCAAGGACCCCGGGAGATTGGAAACATTCAGTACTTC.